The 29 T cell receptor beta chains presented below share a single source sample, sequenced in a study of blood T cell repertoires in COVID-19 (TCRdb year 2020). The library was produced with the immunoSEQ multiplex PCR assay. Imported from immuneACCESS, the table was reduced by TCRdb to in-frame sequences with V and J called. These copies leave out some clones; in studies compared against another copy, an unresolved V gene accounts for under half, and the cause of the remainder is not known. The sample has approximately 220,000 clones on record, 83% of them singletons. The biggest ten clones account for 2.5% to 3% of the sample. What was sequenced was peripheral blood. These receptors were collected from a middle-aged woman with active or convalescent COVID-19.

The rearrangement uses TRBV10-1 and TRBJ1-5; possible D gene TRBD1, 5 bases. In germline, CDR1 is WNHNN, CDR2 SYGVQD (reference sequence). The CDR3 loop spans 14 amino acids. Trimming took 7 bases from V and 5 from J, leaving 15 bases between them. The CDR3 sequence is CASTADKVDQPQHF. The CDR3 region has the DNA TGCGCCAGCACCGCGGACAAGGTGGATCAGCCCCAGCATTTT.

The J gene is TRBJ1-2, the V gene TRBV30, with a possible D match to TRBD1 (5 bases). With 1 base removed from V and 4 bases from J, the gap between germline ends came to 10 bases. This CDR3 has 13 residues. Germline V gene sequence: CDR1 GTSNPN, CDR2 SVGIG (reference sequence). CDR3 in amino acids: CAWSAQDLYGYTF. CDR3 in DNA: TGTGCCTGGAGTGCACAGGACCTCTATGGCTACACCTTC.

The chain uses TRBV19 and TRBJ1-1; no definite D call. This CDR3 is 11 amino acids long. V lost 1 base, J lost 11 bases, and 8 bases lay in between. The germline V gene has CDR1 LNHDA and CDR2 SQIVND (reference sequence). The CDR3 DNA reads TGTGCCAGTAGTATAGGGCCGTGGGCTTTCTTT. Amino acid sequence: CASSIGPWAFF.

The DNA of the CDR3 is TGTGCCAGCAGCTTAGATCCAGGGGCGCATACTGAAGCTTTCTTT. As protein: CASSLDPGAHTEAFF. The chain uses TRBV7-6 and TRBJ1-1; D is perhaps TRBD1 (6 bases). The germline CDR1 and CDR2 sequences are SGHVS and FNYEAQ. The CDR3 sequence is 15 residues long. Trimming removed 1 base at V and 5 bases at J, with 14 bases between.

This rearrangement joins TRBV7-9 to TRBJ2-6; maybe TRBD1 (5 bases). V dropped 11 bases and J dropped 0 bases, with 17 bases sitting between them. Germline CDR1 is SEHNR and CDR2 is FQNEAQ (reference sequence). The CDR3 runs 16 residues. DNA of the CDR3: TGTGCCGGCCGAGAGGCCAGGGACTCTGGGGCCAACGTCCTGACTTTC. Amino acid sequence: CAGREARDSGANVLTF.

The V call is TRBV6-4, the J call TRBJ1-6, with unresolved D. The CDR3 loop spans 15 amino acids. CDR1 is MRHNA and CDR2 is SNTAGT in the germline V gene. Trimming took 2 bases from V and 4 from J, leaving 9 bases between them. CDR3 in amino acids: CASSDGEAYNSPLHF. CDR3 bases: TGTGCCAGCAGTGACGGGGAGGCATATAATTCACCCCTCCACTTT.

The rearrangement uses TRBV19 and TRBJ1-5; 9 bases line up with TRBD1. The CDR3 runs 15 residues. Germline values: CDR1 LNHDA, CDR2 SQIVND (reference sequence). V dropped 5 bases and J dropped 2; count of bases not matched to a gene: 4. The CDR3 DNA is TGTGCCAGTAGTCTTCGGGACAGGGGCAATCAGCCCCAGCATTTT. This sequence encodes CASSLRDRGNQPQHF.

The gene calls are TRBV3-1 (or the pseudogene TRBV3-2) and TRBJ1-2, with 7 bases aligning to TRBD1. Per germline, CDR1 LGHDT and CDR2 YNNKEL (reference sequence). V was clipped by 4 bases and J by 6 bases; unmatched bases: 5. This CDR3 spans 13 amino acids. In nucleotides, the CDR3 is TGTGCCAGCAGCCCTTTTGACAGGGATGGCTACACCTTC. It translates to CASSPFDRDGYTF.

The chain couples TRBV5-1 to TRBJ1-2, with TRBD1 matching over 9 bases. Unmatched junction bases numbered 10, after V lost 5 bases and J lost 5 bases. The CDR3 extends over 15 amino acids. Germline assignment: CDR1 SGHRS and CDR2 YFSETQ. CDR3 protein: CASSVQGQGFYGYTF. CDR3 bases: TGCGCCAGCAGTGTCCAGGGACAGGGATTTTATGGCTACACCTTC.

J is TRBJ1-1 and V is TRBV7-2; D is possibly TRBD1 (6 bases). V was pared by 6 bases and J by 4 bases, with 15 bases between. The germline V gene encodes CDR1 SGHTA and CDR2 FQGNSA. This CDR3 region has 14 residues. CDR3 sequence reads: CASSFEQGITEAFF. DNA for the CDR3: TGTGCCAGCAGTTTCGAACAGGGAATCACTGAAGCTTTCTTT. Combining the CDR3 with reference TRBV7-2 and TRBJ1-1 gives the whole variable domain GAGVSQSPSNKVTEKGKDVELRCDPISGHTALYWYRQSLGQGLEFLIYFQGNSAPDKSGLPSDRFSAERTGGSVSTLTIQRTQQEDSAVYLCASSFEQGITEAFFGQGTRLTVV.

This chain's CDR3 is CASSPGVGSLDEQYF. CDR3 bases: TGTGCCAGCAGCCCCGGGGTAGGTTCTTTAGACGAGCAGTACTTC. The rearrangement uses TRBV7-6 and TRBJ2-7, with D perhaps TRBD2 (5 bases). This CDR3 contains 15 residues. Trimming pared 5 bases from V and 5 bases from J, leaving 19 bases between. Looked up from germline, CDR1 is SGHVS and CDR2 is FNYEAQ.

This clone showed up just once. The chain uses TRBV2 and TRBJ2-3, with TRBD1 as a possible D gene (6 bases). The germline V gene encodes CDR1 SNHLY and CDR2 FYNNEI. Trimming left V 10 bases short and J 3 bases short, with 14 bases between. CDR3 size: 13 residues. Here the CDR3 reads CATYRVGTDTQYF. DNA of the CDR3: TGTGCCACCTACAGGGTTGGGACAGATACGCAGTATTTT.

The chain combines TRBV24-1 with TRBJ2-1; the D is unclear. The V and J ends lost 4 bases and 0 bases respectively, with 12 bases between them. CDR3 length equals 16 residues. CDR1 is KGHDR and CDR2 is SFDVKD in the germline V gene. CDR3 region: CATSDPSSFSYNEQFF. The CDR3, as DNA: TGTGCCACCAGTGACCCCAGTTCCTTCTCCTACAATGAGCAGTTCTTC.

The CDR3 nucleotides are TGCGCCAGCAGCTTGGTAGGACAGGGGAACACCGGGGAGCTGTTTTTT. Translation gives CASSLVGQGNTGELFF. The chain employs TRBV5-1 and TRBJ2-2; 8 bases agree with TRBD1. CDR1 and CDR2 from the germline V gene are SGHRS and YFSETQ. Losses at the gene ends were 0 bases for V and 1 base for J; bases not matched to a gene: 2. The CDR3 consists of 16 residues.

The gene calls are TRBV27 and TRBJ1-6; 9 positions match TRBD1. Per germline, CDR1 MNHEY and CDR2 SMNVEV (reference sequence). Unmatched junction bases numbered 19, after V lost 6 bases and J lost 4 bases. This CDR3 is built from 20 residues. Here the CDR3 reads CASSLRTGGAGDIYNSPLHF. The CDR3 nucleotides read TGTGCCAGCAGCTTACGAACAGGGGGCGCAGGCGATATATATAATTCACCCCTCCACTTT.

J is TRBJ1-1 and V is TRBV30; D is unclear. Germline loops: CDR1 GTSNPN, CDR2 SVGIG (reference sequence). This CDR3 spans 13 amino acids. V dropped 2 bases and J dropped 6 bases, with 13 bases sitting between them. CDR3 nucleotide sequence: TGTGCCTGGAGTACAGTACCTTCGGCTGAAGCTTTCTTT. Its translation: CAWSTVPSAEAFF.

The chain combines TRBV5-4 with TRBJ1-2, with 7 positions matching TRBD1. There are 15 residues in the CDR3. Germline CDR1 reads SGHNT; CDR2 reads YYREEE (reference sequence). The V and J ends lost 3 bases and 8 bases, in that order; junction bases with no gene match: 13. The CDR3: CASSSETGAYGGYTF. As DNA, the CDR3 is TGTGCCAGCAGCTCTGAAACAGGGGCTTACGGCGGCTACACCTTC. The full variable domain, its missing parts supplied by reference TRBV5-4 and TRBJ1-2, is ETGVTQSPTHLIKTRGQQVTLRCSSQSGHNTVSWYQQALGQGPQFIFQYYREEENGRGNFPPRFSGLQFPNYSSELNVNALELDDSALYLCASSSETGAYGGYTFGSGTRLTVV.

This clone was detected only once. A junction boundary mismatches the germline segment, possibly from a read error. V and J are TRBV7-7 and TRBJ2-7, with TRBD2 matching over 9 bases. The CDR3 has 15 amino acids. Germline V gene lookup returns CDR1 SSHAT and CDR2 FNYEAQ (reference sequence). The CDR3 sequence: CASSLRASGNYEQYF. Written as DNA, the CDR3 is TGTGCTAGCAGCTTGCGAGCTAGCGGGAACTACGAGCAGTACTTC.

This clone has more than one count but fewer than ten. The CDR3 protein is CASSGMQIPDKGYNEQFF. The CDR3 bases are TGTGCCAGCAGTGGAATGCAGATACCGGACAAGGGGTACAATGAGCAGTTCTTC. The chain employs TRBV25-1 and TRBJ2-1; TRBD1 might be the D (5 bases). The CDR3 totals 18 residues. Trimming cost V 4 bases and J 4 bases, with 23 bases left between them. CDR1 is MGHDK and CDR2 is SYGVNS in the germline V gene.

This clone was picked up one time. The chain joins TRBV18 to TRBJ2-7; D may be TRBD1 (7 bases). The CDR3 totals 15 residues. Germline CDR1 reads KGHSH; CDR2 reads LQKENI. Trimming removed 3 bases from V and 3 bases from J, with 15 bases in between. The chain's CDR3 is CASSPVGQGGYEQYF. For the CDR3, the DNA is TGTGCCAGCTCACCTGTGGGGCAGGGGGGCTACGAGCAGTACTTC.

V is TRBV5-1 and J is TRBJ2-6; 7 nucleotides agree with TRBD1. Germline V lookup: CDR1 SGHRS, CDR2 YFSETQ. This CDR3 contains 17 residues. Trimming removed 3 bases from V and 4 bases from J; junction bases left unmatched: 10. DNA of the CDR3: TGCGCCAGCAGCTCCTCCGACAGGGCAGCAGGGGCCAACGTCCTGACTTTC. It encodes CASSSSDRAAGANVLTF. Complete variable domain (other parts from reference TRBV5-1 and TRBJ2-6): KAGVTQTPRYLIKTRGQQVTLSCSPISGHRSVSWYQQTPGQGLQFLFEYFSETQRNKGNFPGRFSGRQFSNSRSEMNVSTLELGDSALYLCASSSSDRAAGANVLTFGAGSRLTVL.

Here the CDR3 DNA reads TGTGCCAGCAGCCAAGTGGGGCGGGGGCAGTATTTT. Protein: CASSQVGRGQYF. V gene TRBV14 combines with J gene TRBJ2-3, with D possibly being TRBD2 (6 bases). In germline, CDR1 is SGHDN, CDR2 FVKESK. Trimming removed 1 base at V and 11 bases at J, with 10 bases between. The CDR3 consists of 12 residues.

The chain has TRBV19 and TRBJ1-1; D might be TRBD1 (5 bases). Germline-derived CDR1 and CDR2 are LNHDA and SQIVND (reference sequence). This CDR3 is built from 14 residues. V lost 3 bases, J lost 3 bases, and 11 bases lay in between. Here the CDR3 reads CASSIRVGDTEAFF. DNA of the CDR3: TGTGCCAGTAGTATTCGGGTAGGGGACACTGAAGCTTTCTTT.

This chain links TRBV29-1 with TRBJ1-4; 9 nucleotides align to TRBD1. The CDR3 spans 15 residues. J was trimmed by 5 bases and V by 3 bases; bases with no gene match: 7. In germline, CDR1 is SQVTM, CDR2 ANQGSEA. This CDR3 is CSVEGGQGVNEKLFF. CDR3 DNA: TGCAGCGTTGAGGGGGGACAGGGAGTAAATGAAAAACTGTTTTTT.

The rearrangement links TRBV5-4 to TRBJ1-3; possible D gene TRBD1, 5 bases. The CDR3 length is 14 residues. Germline V gene lookup returns CDR1 SGHNT and CDR2 YYREEE (reference sequence). Trimming removed 3 bases from V and 5 bases from J, with 12 bases in between. The DNA of the CDR3 is TGTGCCAGCAGCTCGGGACTGACCAGAAACACCATATATTTT. The encoded protein is CASSSGLTRNTIYF.

This clone was detected a few times. The J gene is TRBJ2-2, the V gene TRBV7-9; D may be TRBD1 (7 bases). The CDR3 contains 15 residues. The V end lost 4 bases, the J end lost 5 bases, and 14 bases lay between the germline ends. CDR1 and CDR2 (germline): SEHNR, FQNEAQ (reference sequence). Written as DNA, the CDR3 is TGTGCCAGCAGCTCCCCACAGGGGAGGACCGGGGAGCTGTTTTTT. Translated: CASSSPQGRTGELFF.

The genes are TRBV9 and TRBJ1-4, with 10 nucleotides matching TRBD1. CDR1 is SGDLS, CDR2 YYNGEE, per germline. This CDR3 has 19 residues. V lost 2 bases, J lost 10 bases, and 20 bases stayed unmatched. The CDR3: CASSVLPGQGQLDSGKLFF. In nucleotides, the CDR3 is TGTGCCAGCAGCGTGCTCCCGGGACAGGGGCAATTAGATTCCGGAAAACTGTTTTTT.

The chain links TRBV7-2 to TRBJ1-1, with D possibly TRBD1 on 5 matching bases. Looked up from germline, CDR1 is SGHTA and CDR2 is FQGNSA. The CDR3 covers 15 residues. V shed 2 bases and J shed 1 base, with 11 bases lying between them. CDR3 DNA sequence: TGTGCCAGCAGCTTAAGGACAAAGTCGAACACTGAAGCTTTCTTT. The encoded protein is CASSLRTKSNTEAFF.

This chain joins TRBV7-9 and TRBJ2-1, with TRBD2 identical over 12 bases. The trim removed 5 bases at V and 9 bases at J, leaving 8 bases unmatched. The CDR3 extends over 15 amino acids. CDR1 is SEHNR and CDR2 is FQNEAQ in the germline V gene (reference sequence). CDR3 in DNA: TGTGCCAGCAGCCCCCGTGGACTAGCGGGATTTGAGCAGTTCTTC. Protein product: CASSPRGLAGFEQFF.